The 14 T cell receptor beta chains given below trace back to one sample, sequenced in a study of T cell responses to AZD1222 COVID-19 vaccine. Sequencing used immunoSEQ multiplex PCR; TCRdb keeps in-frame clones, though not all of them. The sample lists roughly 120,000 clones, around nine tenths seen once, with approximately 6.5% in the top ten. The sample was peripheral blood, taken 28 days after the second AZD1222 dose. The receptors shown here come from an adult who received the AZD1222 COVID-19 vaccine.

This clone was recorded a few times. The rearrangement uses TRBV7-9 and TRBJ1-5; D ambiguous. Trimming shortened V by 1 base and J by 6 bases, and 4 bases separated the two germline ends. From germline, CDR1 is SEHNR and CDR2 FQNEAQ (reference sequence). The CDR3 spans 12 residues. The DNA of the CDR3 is TGTGCCAGCAGCTTAGGAGCTCAGCCCCAGCATTTT. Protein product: CASSLGAQPQHF.

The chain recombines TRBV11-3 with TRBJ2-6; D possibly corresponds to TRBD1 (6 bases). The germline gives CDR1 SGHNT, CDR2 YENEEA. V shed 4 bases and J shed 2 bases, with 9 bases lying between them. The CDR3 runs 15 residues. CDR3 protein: CASSSQGTGANVLTF. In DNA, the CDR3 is TGTGCCAGCAGCTCACAGGGAACTGGGGCCAACGTCCTGACTTTC.

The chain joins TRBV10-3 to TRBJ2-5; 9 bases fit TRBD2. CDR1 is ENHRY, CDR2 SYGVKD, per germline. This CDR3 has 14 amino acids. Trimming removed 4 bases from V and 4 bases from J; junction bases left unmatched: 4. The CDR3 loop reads CAISAPGLAETQYF. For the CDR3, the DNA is TGTGCCATCAGTGCTCCGGGACTAGCAGAGACCCAGTACTTC.

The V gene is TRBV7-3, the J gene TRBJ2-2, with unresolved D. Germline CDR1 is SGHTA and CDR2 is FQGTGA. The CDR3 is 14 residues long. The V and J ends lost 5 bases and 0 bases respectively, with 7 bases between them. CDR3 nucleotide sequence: TGTGCCAGCAGCGCCGACACGAACACCGGGGAGCTGTTTTTT. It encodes CASSADTNTGELFF.

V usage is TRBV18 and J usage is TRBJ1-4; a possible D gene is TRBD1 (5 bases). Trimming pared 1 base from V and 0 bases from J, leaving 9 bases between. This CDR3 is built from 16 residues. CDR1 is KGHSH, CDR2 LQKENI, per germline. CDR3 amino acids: CASSPQGLSTNEKLFF. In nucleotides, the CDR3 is TGTGCCAGCTCACCACAGGGGCTATCAACTAATGAAAAACTGTTTTTT.

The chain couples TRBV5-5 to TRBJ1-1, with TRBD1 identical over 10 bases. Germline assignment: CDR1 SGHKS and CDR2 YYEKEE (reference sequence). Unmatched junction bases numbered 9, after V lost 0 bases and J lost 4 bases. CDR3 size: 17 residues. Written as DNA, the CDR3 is TGTGCCAGCAGCTTGGGTGACAGGGGGCGCCGTGGCACTGAAGCTTTCTTT. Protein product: CASSLGDRGRRGTEAFF.

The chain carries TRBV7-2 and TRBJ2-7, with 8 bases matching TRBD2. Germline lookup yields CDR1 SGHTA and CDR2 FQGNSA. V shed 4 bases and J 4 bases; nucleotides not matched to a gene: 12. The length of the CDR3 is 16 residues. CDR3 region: CASSSRGGLSRYEQYF. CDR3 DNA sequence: TGTGCCAGCAGCTCCCGGGGGGGCCTCTCTAGGTACGAGCAGTACTTC.

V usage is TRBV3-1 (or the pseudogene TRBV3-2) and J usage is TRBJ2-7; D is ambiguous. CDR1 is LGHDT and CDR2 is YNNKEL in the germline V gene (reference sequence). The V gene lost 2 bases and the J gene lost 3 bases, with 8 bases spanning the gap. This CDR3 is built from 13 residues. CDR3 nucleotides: TGTGCCAGCAGCCAACGGTCGGGCTACGAGCAGTACTTC. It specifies CASSQRSGYEQYF.

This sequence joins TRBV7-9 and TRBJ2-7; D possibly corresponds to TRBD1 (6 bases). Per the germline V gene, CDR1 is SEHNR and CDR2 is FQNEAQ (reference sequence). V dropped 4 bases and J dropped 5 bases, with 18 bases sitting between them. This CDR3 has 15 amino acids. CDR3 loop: CASSSLWGRFNEQYF. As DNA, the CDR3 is TGTGCCAGCAGCTCCCTTTGGGGGCGATTTAACGAGCAGTACTTC. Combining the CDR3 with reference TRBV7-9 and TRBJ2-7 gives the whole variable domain DTGVSQNPRHKITKRGQNVTFRCDPISEHNRLYWYRQTLGQGPEFLTYFQNEAQLEKSRLLSDRFSAERPKGSFSTLEIQRTEQGDSAMYLCASSSLWGRFNEQYFGPGTRLTVT.

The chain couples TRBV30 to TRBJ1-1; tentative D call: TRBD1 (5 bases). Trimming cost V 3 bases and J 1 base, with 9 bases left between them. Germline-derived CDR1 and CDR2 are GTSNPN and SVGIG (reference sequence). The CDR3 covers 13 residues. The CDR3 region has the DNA TGTGCCTGGAGGTGGACATCGAACACTGAAGCTTTCTTT. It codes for CAWRWTSNTEAFF.

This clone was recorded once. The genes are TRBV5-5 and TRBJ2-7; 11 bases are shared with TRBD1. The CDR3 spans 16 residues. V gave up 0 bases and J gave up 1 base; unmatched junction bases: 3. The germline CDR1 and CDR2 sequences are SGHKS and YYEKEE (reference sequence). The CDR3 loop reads CASSLAGTGGSYEQYF. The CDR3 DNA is TGTGCCAGCAGCTTGGCCGGGACAGGGGGTTCCTACGAGCAGTACTTC.

The CDR3 coding sequence is TGTGCCAGCAGTCTTTCGAGGGTGGGTACTGAAGCTTTCTTT. Its protein is CASSLSRVGTEAFF. This rearrangement joins TRBV28 to TRBJ1-1; D is ambiguous. The V gene lost 5 bases and the J gene lost 5 bases, with 15 bases spanning the gap. CDR3 length: 14 residues. In germline, CDR1 is MDHEN, CDR2 SYDVKM.

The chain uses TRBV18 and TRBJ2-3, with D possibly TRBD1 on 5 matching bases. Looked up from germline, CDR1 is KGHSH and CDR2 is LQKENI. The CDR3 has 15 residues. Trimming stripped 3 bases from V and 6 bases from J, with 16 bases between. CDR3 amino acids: CASSPRGPPQDTQYF. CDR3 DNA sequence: TGTGCCAGCTCACCTAGGGGCCCCCCCCAGGATACGCAGTATTTT.

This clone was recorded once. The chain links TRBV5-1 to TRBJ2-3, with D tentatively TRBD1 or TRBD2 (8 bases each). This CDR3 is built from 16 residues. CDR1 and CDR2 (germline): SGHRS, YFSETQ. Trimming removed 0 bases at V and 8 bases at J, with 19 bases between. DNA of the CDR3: TGCGCCAGCAGCTTGGTAACTAGCGGTACAGGGGGTACGCAGTATTTT. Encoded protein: CASSLVTSGTGGTQYF.